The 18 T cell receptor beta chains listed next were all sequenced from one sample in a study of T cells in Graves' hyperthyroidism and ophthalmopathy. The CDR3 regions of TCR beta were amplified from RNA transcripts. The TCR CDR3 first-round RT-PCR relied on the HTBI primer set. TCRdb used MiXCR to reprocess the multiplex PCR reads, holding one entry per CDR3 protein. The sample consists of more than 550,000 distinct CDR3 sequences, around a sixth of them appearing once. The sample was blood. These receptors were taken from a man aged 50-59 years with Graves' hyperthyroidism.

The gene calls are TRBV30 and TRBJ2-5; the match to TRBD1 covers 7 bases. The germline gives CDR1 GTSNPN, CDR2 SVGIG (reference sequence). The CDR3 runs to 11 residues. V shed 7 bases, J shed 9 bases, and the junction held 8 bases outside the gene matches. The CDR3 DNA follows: TGTGCCTATATCGGAAGGGGGCCCCAGTACTTC. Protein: CAYIGRGPQYF.

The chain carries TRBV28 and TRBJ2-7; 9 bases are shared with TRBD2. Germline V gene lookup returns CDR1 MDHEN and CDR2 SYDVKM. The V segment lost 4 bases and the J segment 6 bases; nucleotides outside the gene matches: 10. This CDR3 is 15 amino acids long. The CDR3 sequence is CASSSPVAGVGEQYF. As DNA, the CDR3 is TGTGCCAGCAGTTCCCCTGTAGCGGGAGTAGGCGAGCAGTACTTC.

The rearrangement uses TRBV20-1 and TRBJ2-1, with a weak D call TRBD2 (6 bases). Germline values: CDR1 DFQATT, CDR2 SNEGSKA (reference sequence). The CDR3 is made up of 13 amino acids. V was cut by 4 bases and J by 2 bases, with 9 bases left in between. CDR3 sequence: CSANSGPYNEQFF. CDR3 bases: TGCAGTGCTAATAGCGGACCCTACAATGAGCAGTTCTTC.

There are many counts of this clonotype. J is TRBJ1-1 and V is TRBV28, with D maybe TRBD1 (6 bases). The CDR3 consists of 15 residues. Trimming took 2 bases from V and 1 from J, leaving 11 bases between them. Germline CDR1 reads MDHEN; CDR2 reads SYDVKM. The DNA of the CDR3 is TGTGCCAGCAGTTTAACCACAGGGAAGAACACTGAAGCTTTCTTT. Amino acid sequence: CASSLTTGKNTEAFF.

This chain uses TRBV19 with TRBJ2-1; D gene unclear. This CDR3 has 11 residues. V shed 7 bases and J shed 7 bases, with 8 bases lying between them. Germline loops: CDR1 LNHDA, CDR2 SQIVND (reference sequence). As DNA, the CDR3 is TGTGCCAGTAATATGAAAAATGAGCAGTTCTTC. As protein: CASNMKNEQFF.

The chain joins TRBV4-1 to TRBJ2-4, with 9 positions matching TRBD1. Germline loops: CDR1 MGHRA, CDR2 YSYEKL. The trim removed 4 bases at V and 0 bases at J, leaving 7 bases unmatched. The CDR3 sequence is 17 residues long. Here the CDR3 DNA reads TGCGCCAGCAGCCCGGGACAGGGCAGCCTAGCCAAAAACATTCAGTACTTC. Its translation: CASSPGQGSLAKNIQYF.

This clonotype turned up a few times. CDR3 protein: CAIRPIAGSYEQYF. The CDR3 DNA is TGTGCCATCAGGCCTATAGCGGGATCCTACGAGCAGTACTTC. The chain uses TRBV12-3 or TRBV12-4 and TRBJ2-7; 8 positions match TRBD2. The CDR3 has 14 amino acids. The ends lost 10 bases at V and 1 base at J; junction bases unmatched: 9.

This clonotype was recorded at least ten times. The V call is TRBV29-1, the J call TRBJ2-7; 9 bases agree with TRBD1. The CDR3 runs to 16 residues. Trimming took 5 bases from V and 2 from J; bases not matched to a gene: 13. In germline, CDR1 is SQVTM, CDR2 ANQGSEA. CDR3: CSVWTSRDRATYEQYF. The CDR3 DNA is TGCAGCGTTTGGACGTCAAGGGACAGGGCCACCTACGAGCAGTACTTC.

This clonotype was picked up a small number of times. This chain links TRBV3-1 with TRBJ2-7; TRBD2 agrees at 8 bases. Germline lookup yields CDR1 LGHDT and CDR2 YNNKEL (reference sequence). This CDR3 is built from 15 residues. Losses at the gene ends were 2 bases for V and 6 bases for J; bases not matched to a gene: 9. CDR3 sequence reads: CASSQSGSKVSEQYF. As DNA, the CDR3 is TGTGCCAGCAGCCAAAGCGGGAGTAAGGTGAGCGAGCAGTACTTC.

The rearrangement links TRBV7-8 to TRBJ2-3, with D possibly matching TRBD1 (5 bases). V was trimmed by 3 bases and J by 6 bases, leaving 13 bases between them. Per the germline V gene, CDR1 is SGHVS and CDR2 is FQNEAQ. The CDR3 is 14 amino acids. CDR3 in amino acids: CASSLGPTRDTQYF. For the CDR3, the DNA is TGTGCCAGCAGCTTGGGGCCGACGCGGGATACGCAGTATTTT.

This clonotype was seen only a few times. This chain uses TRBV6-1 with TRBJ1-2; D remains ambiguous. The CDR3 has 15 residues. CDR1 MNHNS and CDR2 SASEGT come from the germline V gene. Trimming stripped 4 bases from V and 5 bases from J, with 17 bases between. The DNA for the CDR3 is TGTGCCAGCAGTGCCGACACTATGGACGTATATGGCTACACCTTC. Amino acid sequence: CASSADTMDVYGYTF.

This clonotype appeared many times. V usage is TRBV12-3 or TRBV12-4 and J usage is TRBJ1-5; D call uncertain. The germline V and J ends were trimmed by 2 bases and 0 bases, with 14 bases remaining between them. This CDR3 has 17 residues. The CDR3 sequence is CASSLRPTDYSNQPQHF. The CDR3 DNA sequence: TGTGCCAGCAGTTTACGCCCGACGGACTATAGCAATCAGCCCCAGCATTTT.

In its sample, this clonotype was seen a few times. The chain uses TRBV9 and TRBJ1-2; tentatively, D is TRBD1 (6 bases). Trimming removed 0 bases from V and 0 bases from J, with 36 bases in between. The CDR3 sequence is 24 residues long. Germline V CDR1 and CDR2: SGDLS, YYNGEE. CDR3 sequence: CASSVALPYRDGGQGRTANYGYTF. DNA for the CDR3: TGTGCCAGCAGCGTAGCTTTACCCTACCGGGACGGGGGACAAGGGCGGACAGCTAACTATGGCTACACCTTC.

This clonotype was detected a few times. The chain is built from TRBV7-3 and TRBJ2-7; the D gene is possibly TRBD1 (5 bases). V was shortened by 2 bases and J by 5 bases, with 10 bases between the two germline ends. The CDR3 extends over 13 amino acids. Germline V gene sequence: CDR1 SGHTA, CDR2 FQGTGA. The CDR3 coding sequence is TGTGCCAGCAGCTTAGGGGTCAGGGACGAGCAGTACTTC. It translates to CASSLGVRDEQYF.

The CDR3 coding sequence is TGTGCCAGCAGCTTAATGCAGAACACTGAAGCTTTCTTT. This codes for CASSLMQNTEAFF. V and J are TRBV7-2 and TRBJ1-1; D is unresolved. The germline gives CDR1 SGHTA, CDR2 FQGNSA. Trimming shortened V by 2 bases and J by 1 base, and 5 bases separated the two germline ends. The CDR3 spans 13 residues. Supplemented by reference TRBV7-2 and TRBJ1-1, the full variable domain reads GAGVSQSPSNKVTEKGKDVELRCDPISGHTALYWYRQSLGQGLEFLIYFQGNSAPDKSGLPSDRFSAERTGGSVSTLTIQRTQQEDSAVYLCASSLMQNTEAFFGQGTRLTVV.

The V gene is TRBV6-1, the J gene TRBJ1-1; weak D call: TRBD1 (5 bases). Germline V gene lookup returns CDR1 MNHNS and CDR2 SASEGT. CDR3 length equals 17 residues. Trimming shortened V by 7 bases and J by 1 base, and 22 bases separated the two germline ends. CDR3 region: CASTLDGGSVKNTEAFF. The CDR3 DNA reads TGTGCCAGCACCCTGGATGGGGGTTCAGTAAAGAACACTGAAGCTTTCTTT.

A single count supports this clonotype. CDR3 bases: TGTGCCAGCAGCCTAAATTCCGGGGGGGACGGGGTGAACACTGAAGCTTTCTTT. This encodes CASSLNSGGDGVNTEAFF. The V and J genes are TRBV9 and TRBJ1-1, with a tentative D call TRBD1 (5 bases). From germline, CDR1 is SGDLS and CDR2 YYNGEE. The CDR3 loop spans 18 amino acids. Trimming took 4 bases from V and 0 from J, leaving 22 bases between them. Using reference TRBV9 and TRBJ1-1 for the parts outside the CDR3, the full variable domain is DSGVTQTPKHLITATGQRVTLRCSPRSGDLSVYWYQQSLDQGLQFLIQYYNGEERAKGNILERFSAQQFPDLHSELNLSSLELGDSALYFCASSLNSGGDGVNTEAFFGQGTRLTVV.

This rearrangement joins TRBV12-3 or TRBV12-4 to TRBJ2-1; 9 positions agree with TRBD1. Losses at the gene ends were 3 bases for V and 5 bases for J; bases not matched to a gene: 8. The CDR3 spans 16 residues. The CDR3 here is CASSFPGDRDNNEQFF. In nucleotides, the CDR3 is TGTGCCAGCAGTTTCCCTGGGGACAGGGATAACAATGAGCAGTTCTTC.